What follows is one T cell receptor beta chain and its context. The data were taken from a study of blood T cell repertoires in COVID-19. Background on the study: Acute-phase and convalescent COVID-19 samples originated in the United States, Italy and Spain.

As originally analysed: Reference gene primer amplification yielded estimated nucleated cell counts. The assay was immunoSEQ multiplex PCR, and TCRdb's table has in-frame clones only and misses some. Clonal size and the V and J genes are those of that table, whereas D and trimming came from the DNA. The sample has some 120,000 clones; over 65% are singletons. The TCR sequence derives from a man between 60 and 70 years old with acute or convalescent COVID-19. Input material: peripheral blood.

The CDR3, as DNA: TGTGCCAGCAGGAGTTACGAAAAACTGTTTTTT. Its translation is CASRSYEKLFF. J is TRBJ1-4 and V is TRBV28; D ambiguous. The CDR3 length is 11 residues. Looked up from germline, CDR1 is MDHEN and CDR2 is SYDVKM. Trimming shortened V by 6 bases and J by 8 bases, and 7 bases separated the two germline ends.